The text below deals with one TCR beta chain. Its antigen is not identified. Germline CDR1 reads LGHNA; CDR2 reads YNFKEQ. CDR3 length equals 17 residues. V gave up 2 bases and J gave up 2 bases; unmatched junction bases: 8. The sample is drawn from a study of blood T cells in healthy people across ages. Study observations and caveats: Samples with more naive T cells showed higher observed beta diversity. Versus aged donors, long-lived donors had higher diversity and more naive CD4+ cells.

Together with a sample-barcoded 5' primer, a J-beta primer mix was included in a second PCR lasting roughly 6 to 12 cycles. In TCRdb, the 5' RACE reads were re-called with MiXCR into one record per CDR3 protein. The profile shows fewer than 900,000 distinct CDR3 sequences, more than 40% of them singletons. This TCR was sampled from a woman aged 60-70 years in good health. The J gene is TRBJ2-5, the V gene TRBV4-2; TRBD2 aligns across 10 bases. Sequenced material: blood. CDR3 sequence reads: CASSQRGSGGDQETQYF. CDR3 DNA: TGTGCCAGCAGCCAAAGGGGGAGCGGGGGGGATCAAGAGACCCAGTACTTC.